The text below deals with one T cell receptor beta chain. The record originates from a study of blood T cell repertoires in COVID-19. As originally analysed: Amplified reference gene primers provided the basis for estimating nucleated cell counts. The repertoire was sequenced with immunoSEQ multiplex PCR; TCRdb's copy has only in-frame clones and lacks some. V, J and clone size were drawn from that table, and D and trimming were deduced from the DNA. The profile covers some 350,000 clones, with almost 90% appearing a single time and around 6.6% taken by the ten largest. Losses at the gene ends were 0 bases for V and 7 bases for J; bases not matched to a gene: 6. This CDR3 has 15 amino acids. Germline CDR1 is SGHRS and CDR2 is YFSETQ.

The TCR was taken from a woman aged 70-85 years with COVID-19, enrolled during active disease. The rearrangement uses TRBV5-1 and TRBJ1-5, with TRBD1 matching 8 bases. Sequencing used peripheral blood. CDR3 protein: CASSLEGQATQPQHF. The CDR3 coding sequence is TGCGCCAGCAGCTTGGAGGGACAGGCAACCCAGCCCCAGCATTTT.